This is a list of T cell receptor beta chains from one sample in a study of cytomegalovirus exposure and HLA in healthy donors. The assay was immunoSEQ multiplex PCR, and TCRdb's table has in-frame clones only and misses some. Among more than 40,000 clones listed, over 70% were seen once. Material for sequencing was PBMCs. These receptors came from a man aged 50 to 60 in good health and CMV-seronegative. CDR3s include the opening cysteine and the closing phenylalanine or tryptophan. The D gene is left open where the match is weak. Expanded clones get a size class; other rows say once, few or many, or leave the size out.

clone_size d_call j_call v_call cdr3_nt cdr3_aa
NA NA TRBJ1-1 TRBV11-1 TGTGCCAGCAGCTTTGGGCGGGGAGCAGAAGCTTTCTTT CASSFGRGAEAFF
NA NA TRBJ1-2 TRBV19 TGTGCCAGTAGTATCCCAGGACACATCTATGGCTACACCTTC CASSIPGHIYGYTF
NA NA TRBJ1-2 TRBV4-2 TGTGCCAGCAGCCCGCCCGGAGCCAAGAGAGGATACGGCTACACCTTC CASSPPGAKRGYGYTF
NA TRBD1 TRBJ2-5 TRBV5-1 TGCGCCAGCAGCTTCCAGGGGGCCATAGGGGAGACCCAGTACTTC CASSFQGAIGETQYF
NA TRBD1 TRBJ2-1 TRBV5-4 TGTGCCAGCAGCCTGGACAGGGCTTACAATGAGCAGTTCTTC CASSLDRAYNEQFF
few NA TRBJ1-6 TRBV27 TGTGCCAGCAGTTCCCTCCGGAGTGGAGCCAATTCACCCCTCCACTTT CASSSLRSGANSPLHF
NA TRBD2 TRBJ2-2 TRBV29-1 TGCAGCGTCAATGGGAGGGGTTTAAACACCGGGGAGCTGTTTTTT CSVNGRGLNTGELFF
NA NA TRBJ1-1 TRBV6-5 TGTGCCAGCAGTTACTCGATGGCGAGCGACACTGAAGCTTTCTTT CASSYSMASDTEAFF
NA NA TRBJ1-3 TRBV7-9 TGTTCCAGCAGCTTAGGGCCCGGAGCCACCATATATTTT CSSSLGPGATIYF
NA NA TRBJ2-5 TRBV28 TGTGCCAGCAGTTTATACCCGATAGGGGGGGTGGGGACCCAGTACTTC CASSLYPIGGVGTQYF
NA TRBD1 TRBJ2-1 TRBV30 TGTGCCTGGAGGACAGGGGGCAGGAGGAATGAGCAGTTCTTC CAWRTGGRRNEQFF
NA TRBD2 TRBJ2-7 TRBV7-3 TGTGCCAGCAGCCCAGGACTAGCCTTCTACGAGCAGTACTTC CASSPGLAFYEQYF
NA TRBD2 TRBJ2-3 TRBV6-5 TGTGCCAGCAGTTACTTCGGGGGGGGCACAGATACGCAGTATTTT CASSYFGGGTDTQYF
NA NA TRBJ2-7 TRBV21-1 TGTGCCAGCAGCGGGCCGGGACTAGCGGTTTCAACCAACTACGAGCAGTACTTC CASSGPGLAVSTNYEQYF
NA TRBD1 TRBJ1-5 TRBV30 TGTGCCTGGAGGGGGACAGGGGCGGGGCAGCCCCAGCATTTT CAWRGTGAGQPQHF
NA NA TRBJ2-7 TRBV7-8 TGTGCCAGCAGCCTAAGATTCTCCTACGAGCAGTACTTC CASSLRFSYEQYF
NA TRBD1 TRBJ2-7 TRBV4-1 TGCGCCAGCAGCCAGGGACAGGGGATCATGGACGAGCAGTACTTC CASSQGQGIMDEQYF
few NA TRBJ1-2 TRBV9 TGTGCCAGCAGCGCCCAGGGGTGGGGCTACACCTTC CASSAQGWGYTF
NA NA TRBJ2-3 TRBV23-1 TGCGCCAGCAGTCAATCGTTGGGGACACAAACTAGCACAGATACGCAGTATTTT CASSQSLGTQTSTDTQYF
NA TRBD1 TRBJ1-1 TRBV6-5 TGTGCCAGCAGTTTGGCGGACAGGGGCACTGAAGCTTTCTTT CASSLADRGTEAFF
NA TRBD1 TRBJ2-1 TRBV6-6 TGTGCCAGCAGTCCCCCCGGGACAGGGGGCTTCAATGAGCAGTTCTTC CASSPPGTGGFNEQFF
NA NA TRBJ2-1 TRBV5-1 TGCGCCAGCAGCCCGGGAACCAGGGGTAGCTCCTACAATGAGCAGTTCTTC CASSPGTRGSSYNEQFF
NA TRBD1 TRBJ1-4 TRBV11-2 TGTGCCAGCAGCTGGACAGGGGGATATCGTGAAAAACTGTTTTTT CASSWTGGYREKLFF
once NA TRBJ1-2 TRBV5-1 TGCGCCAGCAGCTTGGCCTTGACAGGCAGCTATGGCTACACCTTC CASSLALTGSYGYTF
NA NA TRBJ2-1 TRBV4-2 TGTGCCAGCAGCCGCTCTGCTGGGACTGACCCCAATGAGCAGTTCTTC CASSRSAGTDPNEQFF
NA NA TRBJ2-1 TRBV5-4 TGTGCCAGCAGCTACCCTAGGGGCGACAATGAGCAGTTCTTC CASSYPRGDNEQFF
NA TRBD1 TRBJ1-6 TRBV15 TGTGCCACCAGATGGGACAGGGCTAATTCACCCCTCCACTTT CATRWDRANSPLHF
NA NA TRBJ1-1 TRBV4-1 TGCGCCAGCAGCCAAGAAGCAGGGTACACTGAAGCTTTCTTT CASSQEAGYTEAFF
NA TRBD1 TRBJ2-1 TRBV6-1 TGTGCCAGCAGTGAAAGACAGGGAGCCTACAATGAGCAGTTCTTC CASSERQGAYNEQFF
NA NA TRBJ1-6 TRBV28 TGTGCCACAGTAGGATTCGGGCAGGGTAATTCACCCCTCCACTTT CATVGFGQGNSPLHF
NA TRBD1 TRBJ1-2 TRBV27 TGTGCCAGCAGTCGGACAGGGGCGGGTTGGGGGGGCTACACCTTC CASSRTGAGWGGYTF
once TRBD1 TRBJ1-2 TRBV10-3 TGTGCCATCAGTGACTCCCCGGTGAGGACAGGGGGTAACTATGGCTACACCTTC CAISDSPVRTGGNYGYTF
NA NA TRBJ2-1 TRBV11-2 TGTGCCAGCAGTTACTCTAGCGTCAGCTCCTACAATGAGCAGTTCTTC CASSYSSVSSYNEQFF
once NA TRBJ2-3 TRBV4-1 TGCGCCAGCAGCCAATTTCCGGGACACACTAGCACAGATACGCAGTATTTT CASSQFPGHTSTDTQYF
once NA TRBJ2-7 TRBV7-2 TGTGCCAGCAGCTTAGTAGAGGGGGGGCGTTACGAGCAGTACTTC CASSLVEGGRYEQYF
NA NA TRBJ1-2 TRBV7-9 TGTGCCAGCAGCTTTCACGAGGGTAGCTATGGCTACACCTTC CASSFHEGSYGYTF
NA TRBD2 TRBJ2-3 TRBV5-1 TGCGCCAGCAGCTTGGGGACTAGCCTAGCTAGCACAGATACGCAGTATTTT CASSLGTSLASTDTQYF
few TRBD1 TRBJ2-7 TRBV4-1 TGCGCCAGCAGCCAACTACAGGGGTATTACGAGCAGTACTTC CASSQLQGYYEQYF
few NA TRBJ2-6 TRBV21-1 TGTGCCAGCACCCCGACAGGCCGCTTATTTGGGGCCAACGTCCTGACTTTC CASTPTGRLFGANVLTF
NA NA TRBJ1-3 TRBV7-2 TGTGCCAGCAGTAAAAACGGATTAGCGGGAAACACCATATATTTT CASSKNGLAGNTIYF
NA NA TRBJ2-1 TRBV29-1 TGCAGCGTTGACCCATCAGGGGCCAATGAGCAGTTCTTC CSVDPSGANEQFF
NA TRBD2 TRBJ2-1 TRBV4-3 TGCGCCAGCAGCCAATCCCTCTTCGGGGTGGGACTAGCGGACAATGAGCAGTTCTTC CASSQSLFGVGLADNEQFF
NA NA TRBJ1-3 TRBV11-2 TGTGCCAGCAGCTTGGGGAGCTCTGGAAACACCATATATTTT CASSLGSSGNTIYF
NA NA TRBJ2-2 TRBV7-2 TGTGCCAGCAGCTGGGGGGTGGGGGAGTCCGGGGAGCTGTTTTTT CASSWGVGESGELFF
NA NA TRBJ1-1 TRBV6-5 TGTGCCAGCAGTTATGGCCAGTTGAACACTGAAGCTTTCTTT CASSYGQLNTEAFF
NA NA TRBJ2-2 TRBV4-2 TGTGCCAGCAGCCGCGGGACCCTGGAGGGGGAGCTGTTTTTT CASSRGTLEGELFF
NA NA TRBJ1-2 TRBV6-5 TGTGCCAGCAGCCTAAACCCCATTAACTATGGCTACACCTTC CASSLNPINYGYTF